The clone carrying this T cell receptor beta chain has more than one count but fewer than ten. Its antigen remains unidentified. The record originates from a study of vaccination and CD4 T cells after COVID-19. Germline V gene data show CDR1 as DFQATT and CDR2 as SNEGSKA (reference sequence). This CDR3 region has 16 residues. The junction had 4 bases not matched to a gene; V was cut back by 3 bases and J by 3 bases. Treatment specified: roughly 11-day PBMC culture with coronavirus spike peptide pools or control peptides (ViraFEST assay). Scientists ran DNA taken from cultured CD4+ T cells through the Oncomine TCR Beta short-read assay for sequencing. Each CDR3 protein is one row after TCRdb ran MiXCR on the PCR reads. The sample carries more than 15,000 distinct CDR3 sequences, approximately 28% recorded once.

This sequence originates from a human donor with COVID-19. This sequence joins TRBV20-1 and TRBJ2-4; 14 nucleotides align to TRBD2. Input material: cultured CD4+ T cells from blood. The CDR3: CSARKGTSGGKNIQYF. The CDR3 DNA follows: TGCAGTGCTAGGAAGGGGACTAGCGGGGGCAAAAACATTCAGTACTTC.